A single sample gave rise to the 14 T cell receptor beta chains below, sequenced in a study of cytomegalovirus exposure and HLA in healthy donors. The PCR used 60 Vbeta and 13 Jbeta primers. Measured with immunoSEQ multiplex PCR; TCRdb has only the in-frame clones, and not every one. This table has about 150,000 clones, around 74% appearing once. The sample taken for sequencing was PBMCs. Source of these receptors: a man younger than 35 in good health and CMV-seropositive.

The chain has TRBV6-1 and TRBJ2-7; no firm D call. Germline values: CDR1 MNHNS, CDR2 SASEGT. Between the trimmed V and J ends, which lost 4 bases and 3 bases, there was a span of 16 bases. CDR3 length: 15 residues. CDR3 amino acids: CASSVGFQPIYEQYF. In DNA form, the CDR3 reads TGTGCCAGCAGTGTGGGCTTCCAACCGATCTACGAGCAGTACTTC.

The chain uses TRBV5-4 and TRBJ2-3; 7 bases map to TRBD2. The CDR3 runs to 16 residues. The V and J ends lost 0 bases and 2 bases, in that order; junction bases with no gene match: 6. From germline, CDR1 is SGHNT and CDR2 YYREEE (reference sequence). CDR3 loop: CASSLDPSGFTDTQYF. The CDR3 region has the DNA TGTGCCAGCAGCTTGGACCCTAGCGGTTTCACAGATACGCAGTATTTT.

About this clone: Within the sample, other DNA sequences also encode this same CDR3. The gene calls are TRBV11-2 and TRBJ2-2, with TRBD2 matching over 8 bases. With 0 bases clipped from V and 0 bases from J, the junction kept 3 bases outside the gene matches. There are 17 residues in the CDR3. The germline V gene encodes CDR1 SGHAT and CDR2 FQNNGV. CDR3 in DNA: TGTGCCAGCAGCTTAGACGCGGGGGGCGCGAACACCGGGGAGCTGTTTTTT. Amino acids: CASSLDAGGANTGELFF.

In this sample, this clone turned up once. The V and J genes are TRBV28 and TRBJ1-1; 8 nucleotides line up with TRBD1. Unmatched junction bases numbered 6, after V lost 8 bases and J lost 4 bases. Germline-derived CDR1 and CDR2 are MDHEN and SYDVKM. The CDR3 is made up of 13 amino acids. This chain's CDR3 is CASAGQGRTEAFF. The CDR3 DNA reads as TGTGCCAGCGCCGGACAGGGCCGCACTGAAGCTTTCTTT.

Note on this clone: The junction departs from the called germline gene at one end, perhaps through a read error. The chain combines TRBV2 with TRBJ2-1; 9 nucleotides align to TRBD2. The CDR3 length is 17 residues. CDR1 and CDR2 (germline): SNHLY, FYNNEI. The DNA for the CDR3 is TGTGCCAGCAGGGAAGGTGTCTTGGCGGGAGGGCTTGATGAGCAGTTCTTC. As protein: CASREGVLAGGLDEQFF.

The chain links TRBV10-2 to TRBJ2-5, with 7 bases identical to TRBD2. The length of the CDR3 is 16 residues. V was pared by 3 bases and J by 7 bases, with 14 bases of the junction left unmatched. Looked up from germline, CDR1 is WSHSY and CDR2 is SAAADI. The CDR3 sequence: CASSDFEGRVGATQYF. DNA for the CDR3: TGCGCCAGCAGTGATTTTGAAGGGAGGGTAGGGGCGACCCAGTACTTC.

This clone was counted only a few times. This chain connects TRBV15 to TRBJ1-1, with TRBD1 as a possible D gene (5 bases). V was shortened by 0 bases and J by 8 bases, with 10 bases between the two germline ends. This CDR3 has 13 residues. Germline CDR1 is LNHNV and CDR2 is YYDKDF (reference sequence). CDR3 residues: CATSRDREEEAFF. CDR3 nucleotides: TGTGCCACCAGCAGAGACAGGGAGGAAGAAGCTTTCTTT.

Here the CDR3 DNA reads TGTGCCAGCAGAGTAAAGACAGGAGCCGAGCAGTACTTC. It translates to CASRVKTGAEQYF. The gene calls are TRBV27 and TRBJ2-7, with TRBD1 as a possible D gene (6 bases). The CDR3 covers 13 residues. Trimming left V 6 bases short and J 6 bases short, with 15 bases between. CDR1 is MNHEY, CDR2 SMNVEV, per germline (reference sequence).

The DNA of the CDR3 is TGTGCCAGCAGCTTACGCGAGCAGTACTTC. It codes for CASSLREQYF. The rearrangement uses TRBV11-2 and TRBJ2-7; D gene unclear. This CDR3 has 10 amino acids. Per germline, CDR1 SGHAT and CDR2 FQNNGV. V gave up 2 bases and J gave up 6 bases, with 2 bases separating them.

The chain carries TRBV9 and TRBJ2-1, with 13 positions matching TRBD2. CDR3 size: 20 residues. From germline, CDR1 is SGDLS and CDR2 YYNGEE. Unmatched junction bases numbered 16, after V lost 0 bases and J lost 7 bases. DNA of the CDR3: TGTGCCAGCAGCGTAGCGGAGGGTATAATAGGACTAGCGGGAGTGAATGAGCAGTTCTTC. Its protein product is CASSVAEGIIGLAGVNEQFF. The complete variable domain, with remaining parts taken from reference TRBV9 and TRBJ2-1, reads DSGVTQTPKHLITATGQRVTLRCSPRSGDLSVYWYQQSLDQGLQFLIQYYNGEERAKGNILERFSAQQFPDLHSELNLSSLELGDSALYFCASSVAEGIIGLAGVNEQFFGPGTRLTVL.

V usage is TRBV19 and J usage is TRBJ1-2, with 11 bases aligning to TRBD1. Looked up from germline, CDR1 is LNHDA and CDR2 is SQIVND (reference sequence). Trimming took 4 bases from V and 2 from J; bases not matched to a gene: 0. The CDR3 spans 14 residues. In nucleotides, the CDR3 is TGTGCCAGTAGTAGGGACAGGGGGAACTATGGCTACACCTTC. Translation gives CASSRDRGNYGYTF.

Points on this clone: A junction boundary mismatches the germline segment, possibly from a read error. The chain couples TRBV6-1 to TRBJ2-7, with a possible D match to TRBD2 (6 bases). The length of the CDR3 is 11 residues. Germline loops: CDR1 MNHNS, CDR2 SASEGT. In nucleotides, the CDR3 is TGTGCCAGCAGTTACGGGAGAAGCGGAGTATTC. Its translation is CASSYGRSGVF.

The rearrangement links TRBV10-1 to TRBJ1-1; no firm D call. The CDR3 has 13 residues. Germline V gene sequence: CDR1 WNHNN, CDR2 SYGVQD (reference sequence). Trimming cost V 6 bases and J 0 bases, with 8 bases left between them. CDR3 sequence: CASSANLNTEAFF. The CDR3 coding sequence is TGCGCCAGCAGCGCGAATTTGAACACTGAAGCTTTCTTT.

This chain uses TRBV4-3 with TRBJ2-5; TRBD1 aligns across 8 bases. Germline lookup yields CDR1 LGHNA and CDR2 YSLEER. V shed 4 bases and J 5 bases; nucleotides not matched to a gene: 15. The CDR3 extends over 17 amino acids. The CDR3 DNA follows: TGCGCCAGCAGCCCCGGACAGGGTGGTTCGCGTGCGGAGACCCAGTACTTC. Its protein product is CASSPGQGGSRAETQYF.